What follows are 18 T cell receptor beta chains derived from one specimen sequenced in a study of T-cell memory formation after mild COVID-19. TCRdb redid the calling of the 5' RACE reads with MiXCR, one entry per CDR3 protein. The sample has 350,000 to 500,000 distinct CDR3 sequences; less than 25% are singletons. The specimen was PBMCs or a T cell subset sorted from them (not recorded which). Receptor source: an adult woman who had mild COVID-19 (a few samples of this study predate the infection). Cell type and time point are not known.

This chain connects TRBV24-1 to TRBJ2-7; 7 nucleotides align to TRBD1. The CDR3 runs to 15 residues. The trim removed 3 bases at V and 2 bases at J, leaving 6 bases unmatched. The germline V gene encodes CDR1 KGHDR and CDR2 SFDVKD. Written as DNA, the CDR3 is TGTGCCACCAGTGATCCTGGACAGGCTACCTACGAGCAGTACTTC. Translated, it gives CATSDPGQATYEQYF.

The gene calls are TRBV6-2 or TRBV6-3 and TRBJ2-1; TRBD2 matches 10 bases. Germline values: CDR1 MNHEY, CDR2 SVGEGT. The CDR3 runs 15 residues. V shed 7 bases, J shed 0 bases, and the junction held 3 bases outside the gene matches. In nucleotides, the CDR3 is TGTGCCAGCAAGGTAGCGGGGGGCTCCTACAATGAGCAGTTCTTC. Its translation is CASKVAGGSYNEQFF.

This clonotype has just a few counts. The chain uses TRBV24-1 and TRBJ2-1; 7 bases fit TRBD1. V lost 3 bases and J lost 3; bases outside the gene matches: 7. The CDR3 sequence is 16 residues long. The V gene's germline CDR1 is KGHDR and CDR2 SFDVKD. CDR3 in DNA: TGTGCCACCAGTGATGGGGACAGCCGAAACTACAATGAGCAGTTCTTC. Its protein product is CATSDGDSRNYNEQFF.

A few counts support this clonotype. The chain couples TRBV12-3 or TRBV12-4 to TRBJ1-5; 8 nucleotides match TRBD1. Trimming removed 6 bases from V and 7 bases from J; junction bases left unmatched: 11. The CDR3 length is 15 residues. The CDR3 DNA reads as TGTGCCAGCAGCACCGGACAGGGAAGAGGGCAGCCCCAGCATTTT. The encoded protein is CASSTGQGRGQPQHF.

V gene TRBV10-3 combines with J gene TRBJ1-3; 7 nucleotides match TRBD1. J gave up 0 bases and V 5 bases, and 7 bases lay outside the gene matches. This CDR3 is built from 16 residues. Germline CDR1 and CDR2: ENHRY and SYGVKD. CDR3 bases: TGTGCCATCAGTCTAGACAGGGACTTCTCTGGAAACACCATATATTTT. The encoded protein is CAISLDRDFSGNTIYF.

The rearrangement uses TRBV20-1 and TRBJ1-4, with D unresolved. This CDR3 is built from 14 residues. V was clipped by 4 bases and J by 0 bases, with 9 bases between them. Germline CDR1 is DFQATT and CDR2 is SNEGSKA (reference sequence). CDR3 amino acids: CSATTWPTNEKLFF. The CDR3 bases are TGCAGTGCTACGACGTGGCCAACTAATGAAAAACTGTTTTTT.

This clonotype turned up a few times. The chain joins TRBV5-5 to TRBJ1-1; 7 positions match TRBD1. Germline CDR1 is SGHKS and CDR2 is YYEKEE (reference sequence). Trimming cost V 4 bases and J 0 bases; bases outside gene matches: 3. The CDR3 length is 14 residues. DNA for the CDR3: TGTGCCAGCAGCCGGGACAGAATGAACACTGAAGCTTTCTTT. Amino acids: CASSRDRMNTEAFF.

The chain recombines TRBV27 with TRBJ2-1; 8 nucleotides agree with TRBD1. The germline V gene encodes CDR1 MNHEY and CDR2 SMNVEV (reference sequence). The J segment lost 7 bases and the V segment lost 4 bases, leaving 15 bases of the junction unmatched. The CDR3 is 17 residues long. Here the CDR3 reads CASSSTSRGLLRNEQFF. The CDR3 DNA sequence: TGTGCCAGCAGTTCAACTTCCAGGGGGCTTCTGAGGAATGAGCAGTTCTTC.

This chain uses TRBV4-1 with TRBJ2-5; D might be TRBD2 (6 bases). CDR3 length: 13 residues. V shed 3 bases and J shed 5 bases, with 10 bases lying between them. Looked up from germline, CDR1 is MGHRA and CDR2 is YSYEKL. The CDR3 here is CASSQGGMETQYF. The CDR3 nucleotides read TGCGCCAGCAGCCAGGGGGGAATGGAGACCCAGTACTTC.

There are a few counts of this clonotype. The chain is built from TRBV29-1 and TRBJ2-7; 8 bases fit TRBD1. The CDR3 runs to 13 residues. Losses at the gene ends were 6 bases for V and 7 bases for J; bases not matched to a gene: 11. The germline gives CDR1 SQVTM, CDR2 ANQGSEA. CDR3 nucleotides: TGCAGCGTCTCCCCGCAACAGGGGGATGAGCAGTACTTC. Translating gives CSVSPQQGDEQYF.

This clonotype has just a few counts. The CDR3 bases are TGTGCCACCAGTGATTCCCTCCGGCGGAACATTCAGTACTTC. Protein: CATSDSLRRNIQYF. This sequence joins TRBV24-1 and TRBJ2-4; D ambiguous. The CDR3 has 14 residues. Germline loops: CDR1 KGHDR, CDR2 SFDVKD. Trimming pared 2 bases from V and 7 bases from J, leaving 11 bases between.

CDR3 DNA: TGTGCCAGCAAGGGGACAGGGGGCGCGTACTATGGCTACACCTTC. Translating it yields CASKGTGGAYYGYTF. This chain connects TRBV6-6 to TRBJ1-2, with 12 bases lining up with TRBD1. The J segment lost 3 bases and the V segment lost 7 bases, leaving 6 bases of the junction unmatched. This CDR3 has 15 amino acids. The germline gives CDR1 MNHNY, CDR2 SVGAGI (reference sequence).

The rearrangement uses TRBV5-1 and TRBJ2-1; 12 bases are shared with TRBD2. The length of the CDR3 is 19 residues. The V gene end was trimmed by 7 bases and the J gene end by 0 bases; junction bases not matched to a gene: 14. Per the germline V gene, CDR1 is SGHRS and CDR2 is YFSETQ. CDR3 sequence: CASGRAPSGGASSYNEQFF. In DNA, the CDR3 is TGCGCCAGCGGCAGAGCTCCTAGCGGGGGGGCAAGCTCCTACAATGAGCAGTTCTTC.

This clonotype was counted only a few times. The V and J genes are TRBV6-2 or TRBV6-3 and TRBJ2-1, with 7 positions matching TRBD2. V was clipped by 1 base and J by 2 bases; unmatched bases: 2. There are 15 residues in the CDR3. Germline CDR1 reads MNHEY; CDR2 reads SVGEGT. CDR3 bases: TGTGCCAGCAGTTACTGGGGGGGGGCCTACAATGAGCAGTTCTTC. It translates to CASSYWGGAYNEQFF.

The CDR3 DNA is TGTGCCAGCAGCGCCCTCAGGGGCGGGGAGCTGTTTTTT. Its translation is CASSALRGGELFF. The genes are TRBV9 and TRBJ2-2; TRBD1 is a possible D gene (6 bases). CDR1 SGDLS and CDR2 YYNGEE come from the germline V gene. The CDR3 sequence is 13 residues long. Trimming took 3 bases from V and 7 from J, leaving 10 bases between them.

The chain uses TRBV2 and TRBJ2-1, with 9 bases aligning to TRBD2. The V segment lost 5 bases and the J segment 10 bases; nucleotides outside the gene matches: 9. The CDR3 is 14 amino acids. The germline V gene encodes CDR1 SNHLY and CDR2 FYNNEI. DNA for the CDR3: TGTGCCAGCAGTCGGGCTAGCGGGATAGGAGAGCAGTTCTTC. It is translated as CASSRASGIGEQFF.

This rearrangement joins TRBV9 to TRBJ2-1; 7 nucleotides line up with TRBD2. Germline trimming cut 1 base from V and 2 bases from J; bases unmatched to any gene: 3. The CDR3 contains 15 residues. Per the germline V gene, CDR1 is SGDLS and CDR2 is YYNGEE. The CDR3 protein is CASSVSGNAYNEQFF. The CDR3 DNA follows: TGTGCCAGCAGCGTAAGCGGGAATGCCTACAATGAGCAGTTCTTC.

The chain recombines TRBV28 with TRBJ2-7, with TRBD1 matching 8 bases. CDR3 size: 16 residues. V lost 5 bases to trimming and J lost 5 bases; unmatched junction nucleotides: 14. Germline V CDR1 and CDR2: MDHEN, SYDVKM. The DNA for the CDR3 is TGTGCCAGCAGTGCACAAGGACAGGGTCGCTTCGACGAGCAGTACTTC. Protein product: CASSAQGQGRFDEQYF.